These T cell receptor beta chains were read from a single sample in a study of blood T cell repertoires in COVID-19. Profiling relied on immunoSEQ multiplex PCR, and the TCRdb table lists in-frame clones only, not all of them. This table holds 150,000 to 200,000 clones, around 80% found once. Sample: peripheral blood. Source of these receptors: a woman at least 80 years old with active or convalescent COVID-19. Each CDR3 is given with its conserved first and last residue. A D gene is named only where the DNA matches it firmly. Size tells how often a clone was seen (once, few, many) or the class of an expanded clone, and some rows leave it out.

DNA,CDR3,D,size,V,J
TGCGCCAGCAGTCAACCCACAGCTTTCACCATATATTTT,CASSQPTAFTIYF,-,once,TRBV23-1,TRBJ1-3
TGTGCCAGCAGCCCTCGACAGGGGGCCGCGGCCTACGAGCAGTACTTC,CASSPRQGAAAYEQYF,TRBD1,-,TRBV7-6,TRBJ2-7
TGTGCCACCAGCAGCAGGGGGCAAGGCACTGAAGCTTTCTTT,CATSSRGQGTEAFF,TRBD1,-,TRBV15,TRBJ1-1
TGTGCCAGCAGCTTAGGTCAGGTTGGCTACGAGCAGTACTTC,CASSLGQVGYEQYF,-,-,TRBV11-2,TRBJ2-7
TGTGCCAGCACCGGCGGAGGAGGGGAGACCCAGTACTTC,CASTGGGGETQYF,-,-,TRBV2,TRBJ2-5
TGTGCCTGGAGTACCGGACAGGTTTTGCGGTACGGCACTGAAGCTTTCTTT,CAWSTGQVLRYGTEAFF,TRBD1,-,TRBV30,TRBJ1-1
TGTGCCAGTAGTTCCCGACAGGGAAATGAAAAACTGTTTTTT,CASSSRQGNEKLFF,TRBD1,-,TRBV19,TRBJ1-4
TGTGCCAGCAGCTTATCAGCTTCGAGACAGGGGGATAATGAGCAGTTCTTC,CASSLSASRQGDNEQFF,TRBD1,-,TRBV7-9,TRBJ2-1
TGTGCCACCAGCCCTCGTTTGGTTTGGGGAGGTAGCAATCAGCCCCAGCATTTT,CATSPRLVWGGSNQPQHF,-,-,TRBV15,TRBJ1-5
TGTGCCAGCAGTTTAATGGGGAGCTCCTATAATTCACCCCTCCACTTT,CASSLMGSSYNSPLHF,-,-,TRBV28,TRBJ1-6
TGTGCCAGCAGGGGGGCTAGCGGGGTTTCAGATACGCAGTATTTT,CASRGASGVSDTQYF,TRBD2,-,TRBV28,TRBJ2-3
TGCAGTGCTACCAGGGGGCATGAGCAGTTCTTC,CSATRGHEQFF,TRBD1,-,TRBV20-1,TRBJ2-1
TGTGCCAGCAGTCTGGACTTGAACACTGAAGCTTTCTTT,CASSLDLNTEAFF,-,-,TRBV6-2/TRBV6-3,TRBJ1-1
TGTGCCAGCAGCATGACAGGTGGGCTCAACTATGGCTACACCTTC,CASSMTGGLNYGYTF,-,-,TRBV5-8,TRBJ1-2
TGTGCCAGCAGCGTAGATGGCCGGGGCCAAGAGACCCAGTACTTC,CASSVDGRGQETQYF,-,-,TRBV9,TRBJ2-5
TGTGCCAGCAGTACCCGCATAGCGGGGCCCTCCTACAATGAGCAGTTCTTC,CASSTRIAGPSYNEQFF,TRBD2,-,TRBV27,TRBJ2-1
TGTGCCTGGCGTTATACCCAAATGACGGACTGGCGGCCCCAGCATTTT,CAWRYTQMTDWRPQHF,-,-,TRBV30,TRBJ1-5
TGTGCCAGCAGCGTGTCACCGGGACAGGGGGACAATCAGCCCCAGCATTTT,CASSVSPGQGDNQPQHF,TRBD1,-,TRBV7-9,TRBJ1-5
TGTGCCAGCAGTTTACCGACAACAGGGGACCCCTACGAGCAGTACTTC,CASSLPTTGDPYEQYF,TRBD1,-,TRBV28,TRBJ2-7
TGCGCCAGCAGCCCCGAGGGGGCGCCGGAACAGTACTTC,CASSPEGAPEQYF,TRBD1,once,TRBV5-1,TRBJ2-7
TGTGCCATCAGATCGACAGTTAGCTCCTATAATTCACCCCTCCACTTT,CAIRSTVSSYNSPLHF,-,-,TRBV10-3,TRBJ1-6
TGTGCCAGCAGCATACTGGAGGCGGGGGTCCCCTACAATGAGCAGTTCTTC,CASSILEAGVPYNEQFF,-,once,TRBV21-1,TRBJ2-1
TGTGCCAGCTCATCGGACAGGCATTCACCCCTCCACTTT,CASSSDRHSPLHF,TRBD1,-,TRBV18,TRBJ1-6
TGTGCCTGGAGTGTACAGACAAGCTCTGGAAACACCATATATTTT,CAWSVQTSSGNTIYF,-,-,TRBV30,TRBJ1-3
TGTGCCAGTAGTATATTCGGAGGGAAACTAGCCAAAAACATTCAGTACTTC,CASSIFGGKLAKNIQYF,-,-,TRBV19,TRBJ2-4
TGTGCCAGCAGCTGGGGGACAGGGGGTTCTAATCAGCCCCAGCATTTT,CASSWGTGGSNQPQHF,TRBD1,-,TRBV5-6,TRBJ1-5
TGTGCCAGCAGTGAAGTCGGTAGCGGGGGGGCCAATGAGCAGTTCTTC,CASSEVGSGGANEQFF,TRBD2,once,TRBV2,TRBJ2-1
TGTGCCAGCAGTTCCCTCGTCGTTACCGACTCGAACACCGGGGAGCTGTTTTTT,CASSSLVVTDSNTGELFF,-,few,TRBV28,TRBJ2-2
TGTGCCAGCAGCGTAGCGGGACAGGGACAAGAGACCCAGTACTTC,CASSVAGQGQETQYF,TRBD1,once,TRBV9,TRBJ2-5
TGTGCCAGCAGCTTGGAGGGGGCTGCTAACTATGGCTACACCTTC,CASSLEGAANYGYTF,TRBD1,-,TRBV5-4,TRBJ1-2
TGTGCCAGCAGCTCCAGGGGAAGCTCCTACGAGCAGTACTTC,CASSSRGSSYEQYF,-,few,TRBV5-4,TRBJ2-7
TGCAGTACAGGGGCGGCAGATACGCAGTATTTT,CSTGAADTQYF,TRBD1,-,TRBV20-1,TRBJ2-3
TGTGCCAGCAGCCTCCCGGGGTTAAGGAACAATGAGCAGTTCTTC,CASSLPGLRNNEQFF,-,-,TRBV11-2,TRBJ2-1
TGTGCCAGCAGCCAAGACCAGACAGGTAGAACAGATACGCAGTATTTT,CASSQDQTGRTDTQYF,-,-,TRBV3-1/TRBV3-2,TRBJ2-3
TGTGCCACCAGTGTTGGAGGGGATCTCAACGAGCAGTACTTC,CATSVGGDLNEQYF,-,-,TRBV24-1,TRBJ2-7
TGTGCCATCAGTGCTGCGAACTATGGCTACACCTTC,CAISAANYGYTF,-,-,TRBV10-3,TRBJ1-2